The rows below give T cell receptor beta chains drawn from one sample of a study of response to subunit inactivated influenza vaccine. Using its own MiXCR run on the RT-PCR reads, TCRdb lists one record per CDR3 protein. Of roughly 570,000 distinct CDR3 sequences listed, 10% to 15% are singletons. The sequencing here drew on PBMCs from blood, taken 40 to 50 days after vaccination. Every receptor here comes from a man aged 50 to 59 who received an inactivated influenza vaccine. The CDR3 runs from the conserved cysteine through the conserved F or W. A D gene is named only where the DNA matches it firmly. Where a row states a size, it is once, few, many or the class of an expanded clone; other rows omit it.

v_gene	j_gene	abundance	d_gene	CDR3nt	CDR3aa
TRBV3-1	TRBJ2-7	.	TRBD2	TGTGCCAGCAGCCAAGTGGCGGGGGGGCACTACGAGCAGTACTTC	CASSQVAGGHYEQYF
TRBV6-1	TRBJ2-5	many	TRBD2	TGTGCCAGCAGTCGACTAGCGGACACAGGCGAGACCCAGTACTTC	CASSRLADTGETQYF
TRBV28	TRBJ1-1	many	.	TGTGCCAGCAGTTTACCCACCGGACAGAAAACTTTCTTT	CASSLPTGQKTFF
TRBV10-3	TRBJ1-6	.	TRBD1	TGTGCCATCAGTGAGGACAGGGGAATTTCACCCCTCCACTTT	CAISEDRGISPLHF
TRBV6-5	TRBJ2-7	.	.	TGTGCCAGCAGTTACGATCCCGTATCCGACGAGCAGTACTTC	CASSYDPVSDEQYF
TRBV12-3/TRBV12-4	TRBJ1-2	many	.	TGTGCCAGCAGTGAGACTAACTATGGCTACACCTTC	CASSETNYGYTF
TRBV4-3	TRBJ2-2	.	TRBD1	TGCGCCAGCAGCCAGCTTTTCCAGGGGGCGAACACCGGGGAGCTGTTTTTT	CASSQLFQGANTGELFF
TRBV12-3/TRBV12-4	TRBJ1-5	many	.	TGTGCCAGCAGCTCTACCTGGGATCAGCCCCAGCATTTT	CASSSTWDQPQHF
TRBV6-2/TRBV6-3	TRBJ1-2	.	.	TGTGCCACTACGGACCCCTATGGCTACACCTTC	CATTDPYGYTF
TRBV5-1	TRBJ2-7	.	TRBD2	TGCGCCAGCAGCAACGGACTAGCGGGGAACTACGAGCAGTACTTC	CASSNGLAGNYEQYF
TRBV20-1	TRBJ2-3	.	TRBD2	TGCAGTGCTAGAGATAGCGGGGGAGGCACAGATACGCAGTATTTT	CSARDSGGGTDTQYF
TRBV27	TRBJ2-5	many	.	.	CASSSSSMLGTPQYF
TRBV12-3/TRBV12-4	TRBJ2-3	few	TRBD2	TGTGCCAGCAGTAAAGCGGGAGGGTCCGATACGCAGTATTTT	CASSKAGGSDTQYF
TRBV9	TRBJ1-1	.	.	TGTGCCAGCAGCGTGAATCCGACTGGGCTGAACACTGAAGCTTTCTTT	CASSVNPTGLNTEAFF
TRBV12-3/TRBV12-4	TRBJ2-7	.	.	TGTGCCAGCAGTTTAGAGGGTGTTCTCTCCTACGAGCGGTACTTC	CASSLEGVLSYERYF
TRBV6-5	TRBJ2-7	.	TRBD2	TGTGCCAGCAGTTACTCCTGGACTAGCACCTCCTACGAGCAGTACTTC	CASSYSWTSTSYEQYF
TRBV6-2/TRBV6-3	TRBJ1-6	.	.	TGTGCCAGCAGTAAAGACAGGAGGGTCGCACCCCTCCACTTT	CASSKDRRVAPLHF
TRBV7-9	TRBJ2-7	.	.	TGTGCCAGCAGCCCCCTCGGCGGGATGACCTACGAGCAGTACTTC	CASSPLGGMTYEQYF
TRBV10-3	TRBJ2-2	.	.	TGTGCCATCAGGGGGCGGGGGAACACCGGGGAGCTGTTTTTT	CAIRGRGNTGELFF
TRBV12-5	TRBJ1-5	few	.	TGTGCTAGTGGAGCCTTCATGAGGGGCAATCAGCCCCAGCATTTT	CASGAFMRGNQPQHF
TRBV12-3/TRBV12-4	TRBJ2-7	many	TRBD2	TGTGCCAGCAAGATAGCGGGACTTACCTACGAGCAGTACTTC	CASKIAGLTYEQYF
TRBV4-1	TRBJ2-7	.	TRBD1	TGCGCCAGCAGCCTACCGGGACAGGGGGCCAACGAGCAGTACTTC	CASSLPGQGANEQYF
TRBV20-1	TRBJ1-2	many	.	TGCAGTGCTAAGCCTCCGGAGAACTATGGCTACACCTTC	CSAKPPENYGYTF
TRBV20-1	TRBJ2-3	few	.	TGCAGTGCCCGCCGGGCGGACCGCACAGATACGCAGTATTTT	CSARRADRTDTQYF
TRBV11-1	TRBJ2-3	many	.	TGTGCCAGCAGCTTCGGTAGGAGCACAGATACGCAGTATTTT	CASSFGRSTDTQYF
TRBV7-9	TRBJ1-2	few	TRBD1	TGTGCCAGCAGCTCCTGGACAGGGGCGAGCTATGGCTACACCTTC	CASSSWTGASYGYTF
TRBV6-5	TRBJ1-1	.	.	TGTGCCAGCAGTTTTCGTAACGTCCCAGGGAGGCCGAACACTGAAGCTTTCTTT	CASSFRNVPGRPNTEAFF
TRBV4-3	TRBJ2-2	.	TRBD2	TGCGCCAGCAGCCAAGTCGGGCTAGCGGGCGGGGAGCTGTTTTTT	CASSQVGLAGGELFF
TRBV25-1	TRBJ2-3	few	TRBD2	TGTGCCAGCAGTGGATCGACAGGGACTAGCGGGGGGTCTAGCACAGATACGCAGTATTTT	CASSGSTGTSGGSSTDTQYF
TRBV4-3	TRBJ2-7	few	.	TGCGCCAGCAGCCAAGACTTGCCCGGGACCATCACCTACGAGCAGTACTTC	CASSQDLPGTITYEQYF
TRBV14	TRBJ2-1	once	.	TGTGCCAGCAGCCGAATTATCGATCGGGGAAGGGCCCATGAGCAGTTCTTC	CASSRIIDRGRAHEQFF
TRBV3-1	TRBJ2-1	.	.	TGTGCCTGCACCCAAGGGGGACCCTATGAGTCGTACAATGAGCAGTTCTTC	CACTQGGPYESYNEQFF
TRBV14	TRBJ2-2	few	.	TGTGCCAGCAGCCGATACAGAACCGGGGAGCTGTTTTTT	CASSRYRTGELFF
TRBV5-1	TRBJ2-3	.	.	TGCGCCAGCAGCTTGGGTCTAGTGTTGACAGATACGCAGTATTTT	CASSLGLVLTDTQYF
TRBV29-1	TRBJ2-5	many	.	TGCAGCGTTGAAGATGGGTCCCGGGAAGAGACCCAGTACTTC	CSVEDGSREETQYF
TRBV20-1	TRBJ2-1	few	.	TGCAGTGCTAGAGTGAGGACTACTCTCAATGAGCAGTTCTTC	CSARVRTTLNEQFF
TRBV2	TRBJ1-2	.	.	TGTGCCAGCAGCGAAGGAGCAGAATACTATGGCTACACCTTC	CASSEGAEYYGYTF
TRBV5-1	TRBJ1-2	few	TRBD1	TGCGCCAGCAGCGGCGGACAGGGATTAAGGGAATATGGCTACACCTTC	CASSGGQGLREYGYTF
TRBV6-5	TRBJ2-2	many	.	TGTGCCAGCAGTTATAACGTGCCGACAGGAGTAGGCGGGGAGCTGTTTTTT	CASSYNVPTGVGGELFF
TRBV4-2	TRBJ2-3	.	TRBD2	TGTGCCAGCAGCCAAGCCGGGACTAGAAGTCCGACAGATACGCAGTATTTT	CASSQAGTRSPTDTQYF
TRBV28	TRBJ2-1	.	TRBD1	TGTGCCAGCAGCAGTCCAACCGGGACAGGGGTTAATGGGCAGTTCTTC	CASSSPTGTGVNGQFF
TRBV7-8	TRBJ2-5	many	.	TGTGCCAGCAGCATAGGTACACCGCAAGAGACCCAGTACTTC	CASSIGTPQETQYF
TRBV6-2/TRBV6-3	TRBJ2-4	few	TRBD1	TGTGCCAGCACCGACAGGGTAAACATTCAGTACTTC	CASTDRVNIQYF
TRBV12-3/TRBV12-4	TRBJ2-4	.	.	TGTGCCAGCGGGGGCAGGGGCATAGCCAAAAACATTCAGTACTTC	CASGGRGIAKNIQYF
TRBV6-1	TRBJ2-3	few	.	TGTGCCAGCATCGGCCTAATGTCAGGGGCCAGCACAGATACGCAGTATTTT	CASIGLMSGASTDTQYF
TRBV5-1	TRBJ2-3	few	TRBD1	TGCGCCAGCAGCTCCGAGGGGGCTCTTAGCACAGATACGCAGTATTTT	CASSSEGALSTDTQYF
TRBV7-6	TRBJ2-2	few	TRBD1	TGTGCCAGCAGCTTAACGGGACAGGGGCTGGGGACCGGGGAGCTGTTTTTT	CASSLTGQGLGTGELFF
TRBV12-3/TRBV12-4	TRBJ2-1	few	TRBD2	TGTGCCAGCAGTCCCAGGACTAGCGGGAGGGCTAGAGAGCAGTTCTTC	CASSPRTSGRAREQFF
TRBV6-1	TRBJ2-1	few	TRBD2	TGTGCCAGCAGTGAACAACTAGCGGGAAACAATGAGCAGTTCTTC	CASSEQLAGNNEQFF
TRBV7-2	TRBJ2-1	.	TRBD2	TGTGCCAGCAGCTTAGGCGGGGGGGCCTGGAATGAGCAGTTCTTC	CASSLGGGAWNEQFF
TRBV7-9	TRBJ1-6	.	TRBD1	TGTGCCAGCAGCCCAGGTGGGACAGATAATTCACCCCTCCACTTT	CASSPGGTDNSPLHF
TRBV28	TRBJ2-7	.	.	TGTGCCAGCAACTTGGGACACTCCTACGAGCAGTACTTC	CASNLGHSYEQYF
TRBV12-3/TRBV12-4	TRBJ1-1	.	.	TGTGCCAGCAGTACACCGGGCCGCGGGGGCGCTGAAGCTTTCTTT	CASSTPGRGGAEAFF
TRBV5-1	TRBJ2-7	.	.	TGCGCCAGCAGCATAGGCTGGGAGCAGTACTTC	CASSIGWEQYF
TRBV28	TRBJ1-1	few	TRBD1	TGTGCCAGCGGAGACAGGGGGGGGACCATGAACACTGAAGCTTTCTTT	CASGDRGGTMNTEAFF